This T cell receptor (beta chain) was retrieved from a study of response to subunit inactivated influenza vaccine. Study-wide findings and caveats: Authors suggested that a seasonal influenza vaccination recruits few new T cells each time.

TCRdb reprocessed the RT-PCR reads via MiXCR and lists one record per CDR3 protein. The sample holds hundreds of thousands of distinct CDR3 sequences, less than 20% seen once. This CDR3 has 12 amino acids. Germline V gives CDR1 SNHLY, CDR2 FYNNEI. Deletions cut 4 bases from V and 5 bases from J, with 9 bases between. On this clonotype: The antigen is unknown.

The sample here was PBMCs from blood, taken 12 days after vaccination. The receptor comes from a man in his fifties who received an inactivated influenza vaccine. The rearrangement links TRBV2 to TRBJ2-7; the D gene is possibly TRBD2 (7 bases). The CDR3 loop reads CASSGGGHEQYF. The CDR3 DNA reads TGTGCCAGCAGTGGGGGGGGCCACGAGCAGTACTTC. Together with reference TRBV2 and TRBJ2-7, the CDR3 gives the full variable domain: EPEVTQTPSHQVTQMGQEVILRCVPISNHLYFYWYRQILGQKVEFLVSFYNNEISEKSEIFDDQFSVERPDGSNFTLKIRSTKLEDSAMYFCASSGGGHEQYFGPGTRLTVT.